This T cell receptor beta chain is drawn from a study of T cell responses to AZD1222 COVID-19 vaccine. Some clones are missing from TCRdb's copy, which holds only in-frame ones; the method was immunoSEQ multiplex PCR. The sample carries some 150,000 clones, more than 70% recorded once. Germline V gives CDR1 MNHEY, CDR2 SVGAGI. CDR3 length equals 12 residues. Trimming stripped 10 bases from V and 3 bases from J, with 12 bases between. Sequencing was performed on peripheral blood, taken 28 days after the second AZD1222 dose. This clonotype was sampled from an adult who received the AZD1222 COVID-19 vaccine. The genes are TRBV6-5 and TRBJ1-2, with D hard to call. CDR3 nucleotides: TGTGCCACCGTAGGTCTGGACTATGGCTACACCTTC. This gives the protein CATVGLDYGYTF.